The 29 T cell receptor beta chains presented below share a single source sample, sequenced in a study of beta chain features in type 1 diabetes. TCRB transcripts that were expressed got sequenced, as all of the isolated RNA had been reverse transcribed. Generated by immunoSEQ multiplex PCR, the TCRdb table keeps only in-frame clones and is missing some. The sample lists 860,000 or so clones, 15% to 20% seen once, with 0.02% to 0.03% in the top ten. Sequencing was done on a sample of naive CD4+ T cells from blood. These TCRs come from a woman aged 18-35 years in good health.

The chain recombines TRBV7-2 with TRBJ2-3; either TRBD1 or TRBD2 may supply D (5 bases each). Trimming took off 0 bases at V and 3 bases at J, with 13 bases between the two ends. The CDR3 is made up of 16 amino acids. Germline CDR1 is SGHTA and CDR2 is FQGNSA. The CDR3 region is CASSLAGLGGTDTQYF. In nucleotides, the CDR3 is TGTGCCAGCAGCTTAGCTGGACTTGGGGGAACAGATACGCAGTATTTT.

This clone showed up just a few times. The rearrangement links TRBV2 to TRBJ2-3; D unclear. The CDR3 length is 15 residues. Germline values: CDR1 SNHLY, CDR2 FYNNEI. V lost 3 bases and J 1 base, leaving 11 bases between the germline ends. In DNA, the CDR3 is TGTGCCAGCAGTGACCCGATAAAGGGCACAGATACGCAGTATTTT. Protein: CASSDPIKGTDTQYF.

This clone has more than one count but fewer than ten. The gene calls are TRBV11-1 and TRBJ2-1; D is undetermined. Germline V gene sequence: CDR1 SGHAT, CDR2 FQDESV (reference sequence). Trimming took 1 base from V and 7 from J, leaving 2 bases between them. The CDR3 covers 11 residues. CDR3 nucleotide sequence: TGTGCCAGCAGCTTAGAGAATGAGCAGTTCTTC. The encoded protein is CASSLENEQFF.

The V gene is TRBV2, the J gene TRBJ2-7; possible D gene TRBD1, 5 bases. The CDR3 consists of 13 residues. In germline, CDR1 is SNHLY, CDR2 FYNNEI. The V end lost 5 bases, the J end lost 6 bases, and 14 bases lay between the germline ends. The CDR3 here is CASSLSRAREQYF. CDR3 bases: TGTGCCAGCAGTTTATCCAGGGCCCGCGAGCAGTACTTC.

The rearrangement uses TRBV4-3 and TRBJ2-2; TRBD2 matches 14 bases. Germline loops: CDR1 LGHNA, CDR2 YSLEER. V lost 1 base, J lost 7 bases, and 14 bases stayed unmatched. This CDR3 spans 20 amino acids. The CDR3 DNA follows: TGCGCCAGCAGCCAAGGGGCCGGGACTAGCGGGAGTACGTGGATCGGGGAGCTGTTTTTT. This translates into CASSQGAGTSGSTWIGELFF.

CDR3 bases: TGTGCCAGCTCACCGGGACTGAATCAGCCCCAGCATTTT. Translating gives CASSPGLNQPQHF. This chain joins TRBV18 and TRBJ1-5; a possible D gene is TRBD1 (5 bases). Trimming cost V 3 bases and J 4 bases, with 7 bases left between them. The CDR3 runs 13 residues. Germline loops: CDR1 KGHSH, CDR2 LQKENI.

With regard to this clone: The same CDR3 also results from other DNA sequences found in this sample. The V gene is TRBV7-9, the J gene TRBJ1-1, with D possibly matching TRBD1 (5 bases). The germline V gene encodes CDR1 SEHNR and CDR2 FQNEAQ (reference sequence). V dropped 3 bases and J dropped 1 base, with 9 bases sitting between them. The CDR3 totals 14 residues. CDR3 amino acids: CASSLLQENTEAFF. DNA for the CDR3: TGTGCCAGCAGCTTGCTACAGGAGAACACTGAAGCTTTCTTT.

This clone was recorded a few times. The genes are TRBV25-1 and TRBJ2-1; D gene unclear. The V gene's germline CDR1 is MGHDK and CDR2 SYGVNS. Trimming removed 7 bases at V and 2 bases at J, with 6 bases between. The CDR3 loop spans 12 amino acids. Here the CDR3 DNA reads TGTGCCAGCATTGGCACCTACAATGAGCAGTTCTTC. It is translated as CASIGTYNEQFF.

This clone was detected a few times. The CDR3 DNA follows: TGCAGTGCCGGGGGTAGGGAGACCCAGTACTTC. Translation: CSAGGRETQYF. This chain uses TRBV20-1 with TRBJ2-5; TRBD2 is a possible D gene (6 bases). The CDR3 length is 11 residues. Germline V lookup: CDR1 DFQATT, CDR2 SNEGSKA (reference sequence). The V end was cut by 6 bases, the J end by 5 bases, with 10 bases between.

V and J are TRBV7-2 and TRBJ2-7; tentative D call: TRBD2 (6 bases). V was shortened by 3 bases and J by 2 bases, with 11 bases between the two germline ends. Germline CDR1 SGHTA, CDR2 FQGNSA. The CDR3 covers 14 residues. The CDR3 region has the DNA TGTGCCAGCAGCTTGTTTGGGAGGACCTACGAGCAGTACTTC. It is translated as CASSLFGRTYEQYF.

The sample holds a few counts of this clone. The chain uses TRBV19 and TRBJ2-1, with 8 positions matching TRBD1. The CDR3 has 19 residues. The trim removed 3 bases at V and 0 bases at J, leaving 13 bases unmatched. Germline values: CDR1 LNHDA, CDR2 SQIVND (reference sequence). The CDR3 is CASSILGTGVDNSYNEQFF. The CDR3 DNA follows: TGTGCCAGTAGTATCCTGGGGACAGGTGTGGACAACTCCTACAATGAGCAGTTCTTC.

The CDR3 DNA reads TGTGCCAGCAGCTCCTTCCATTCGACTAGCGGGAGGGACAATGAGCAGTTCTTC. Protein: CASSSFHSTSGRDNEQFF. This chain joins TRBV11-2 and TRBJ2-1, with TRBD2 matching over 14 bases. Looked up from germline, CDR1 is SGHAT and CDR2 is FQNNGV. The CDR3 covers 18 residues. V gave up 4 bases and J gave up 5 bases; unmatched junction bases: 10.

As DNA, the CDR3 is TGTGCCAGCAGCCCTAGCGGGGACAAGGTTAACATTCAGTACTTC. It encodes CASSPSGDKVNIQYF. V is TRBV7-6 and J is TRBJ2-4, with 9 bases matching TRBD2. Germline values: CDR1 SGHVS, CDR2 FNYEAQ. This CDR3 region has 15 residues. V gave up 5 bases and J gave up 7 bases; unmatched junction bases: 9.

This clone was seen a few times. The DNA of the CDR3 is TGTGCCAGCAGCTCTCCAAGCGGGAGTGGCACCGGGGAGCTGTTTTTT. Translated: CASSSPSGSGTGELFF. The V gene is TRBV7-3, the J gene TRBJ2-2; 8 bases agree with TRBD2. CDR1 and CDR2 from the germline V gene are SGHTA and FQGTGA. The CDR3 length is 16 residues. V lost 4 bases and J lost 4; bases outside the gene matches: 8. The full variable domain, completed using reference TRBV7-3 and TRBJ2-2, is GAGVSQTPSNKVTEKGKYVELRCDPISGHTALYWYRQSLGQGPEFLIYFQGTGAADDSGLPNDRFFAVRPEGSVSTLKIQRTERGDSAVYLCASSSPSGSGTGELFFGEGSRLTVL.

The gene calls are TRBV10-3 and TRBJ2-7; 8 bases agree with TRBD1. The V gene end was trimmed by 5 bases and the J gene end by 2 bases; junction bases not matched to a gene: 5. The CDR3 extends over 14 amino acids. Looked up from germline, CDR1 is ENHRY and CDR2 is SYGVKD. The CDR3 loop reads CAISTGQAPYEQYF. CDR3 sequence (DNA): TGTGCCATCAGTACGGGACAGGCTCCCTACGAGCAGTACTTC.

In DNA form, the CDR3 reads TGTGCCAGCAGGGAGCGGGAGATTGGCTACGAGCAGTACTTC. This encodes CASREREIGYEQYF. The chain is built from TRBV6-5 and TRBJ2-7, with 8 positions matching TRBD2. The CDR3 totals 14 residues. CDR1 is MNHEY and CDR2 is SVGAGI in the germline V gene. V dropped 6 bases and J dropped 3; count of bases not matched to a gene: 7.

The gene calls are TRBV7-8 and TRBJ2-6; maybe TRBD1 (6 bases). This CDR3 has 21 residues. CDR1 and CDR2 from the germline V gene are SGHVS and FQNEAQ. Trimming left V 0 bases short and J 1 base short, with 22 bases between. The CDR3 nucleotides are TGTGCCAGCAGCTTAGCGCGGACAGTACGGCCTAGGGAATCTGGGGCCAACGTCCTGACTTTC. Amino acid sequence: CASSLARTVRPRESGANVLTF. Full variable domain (remainder filled in from reference TRBV7-8 and TRBJ2-6): GAGVSQSPRYKVAKRGQDVALRCDPISGHVSLFWYQQALGQGPEFLTYFQNEAQLDKSGLPSDRFFAERPEGSVSTLKIQRTQQEDSAVYLCASSLARTVRPRESGANVLTFGAGSRLTVL.

Comments on this clone: Other DNA variants within this sample encode the same CDR3. The chain uses TRBV9 and TRBJ2-3, with D perhaps TRBD1 (6 bases). Per germline, CDR1 SGDLS and CDR2 YYNGEE. The V and J ends lost 2 bases and 0 bases respectively, with 7 bases between them. The CDR3 runs to 14 residues. The CDR3 nucleotides read TGTGCCAGCAGCGTTGGACAGAGCACAGATACGCAGTATTTT. Amino acids: CASSVGQSTDTQYF.

CDR3 sequence: CASSQGITGELFF. Written as DNA, the CDR3 is TGTGCCAGCAGCCAAGGGATTACCGGGGAGCTGTTTTTT. The chain links TRBV9 to TRBJ2-2; no firm D call. V dropped 4 bases and J dropped 5 bases, with 9 bases sitting between them. The length of the CDR3 is 13 residues. Looked up from germline, CDR1 is SGDLS and CDR2 is YYNGEE.

The chain carries TRBV27 and TRBJ2-7; 9 nucleotides line up with TRBD2. This CDR3 is 15 amino acids long. Looked up from germline, CDR1 is MNHEY and CDR2 is SMNVEV (reference sequence). V shed 5 bases, J shed 4 bases, and the junction held 9 bases outside the gene matches. The CDR3 DNA reads TGTGCCAGCAGTCCAGTTAGTAGCGGGAGTTACGAGCAGTACTTC. Translation: CASSPVSSGSYEQYF.

This clone was counted only a few times. The chain couples TRBV5-1 to TRBJ2-1; TRBD1 aligns across 8 bases. V trimming: 6 bases; J trimming: 3 bases; junction bases outside the gene matches: 8. Germline V gene lookup returns CDR1 SGHRS and CDR2 YFSETQ. CDR3 length: 15 residues. The CDR3 loop is CASTPGDRIYNEQFF. The DNA for the CDR3 is TGCGCCAGCACCCCGGGGGACAGGATCTACAATGAGCAGTTCTTC.

V is TRBV7-9 and J is TRBJ2-7; D is unresolved. This CDR3 spans 13 amino acids. Trimming took off 0 bases at V and 2 bases at J, with 5 bases between the two ends. Looked up from germline, CDR1 is SEHNR and CDR2 is FQNEAQ (reference sequence). The CDR3 DNA is TGTGCCAGCAGCTTAGCGTGGACCTACGAGCAGTACTTC. Translation: CASSLAWTYEQYF.

V usage is TRBV10-3 and J usage is TRBJ2-5; TRBD2 agrees at 13 bases. Germline CDR1 is ENHRY and CDR2 is SYGVKD. The CDR3 is 15 amino acids. The V segment lost 10 bases and the J segment 1 base; nucleotides outside the gene matches: 6. The CDR3 protein is CATATSGRSQETQYF. The CDR3 DNA follows: TGTGCCACGGCGACTAGCGGGAGGTCCCAAGAGACCCAGTACTTC.

V and J are TRBV6-5 and TRBJ1-1; D is ambiguous. CDR3 length equals 14 residues. Germline V gene sequence: CDR1 MNHEY, CDR2 SVGAGI. Trimming left V 2 bases short and J 4 bases short, with 11 bases between. CDR3 DNA: TGTGCCAGCAGTTACCACGGGGAAGGCACTGAAGCTTTCTTT. This gives the protein CASSYHGEGTEAFF.

In its sample, this clone was seen a few times. The chain combines TRBV19 with TRBJ2-5; 8 positions match TRBD1. The CDR3 spans 14 residues. Trimming at V came to 5 bases and at J to 1 base, leaving 3 bases not matched to a gene. In germline, CDR1 is LNHDA, CDR2 SQIVND (reference sequence). The CDR3: CASSSGQAQETQYF. The CDR3 bases are TGTGCCAGTAGTTCGGGACAGGCCCAAGAGACCCAGTACTTC.

This chain uses TRBV28 with TRBJ1-1; D is uncertain. The V and J ends lost 1 base and 1 base respectively, with 19 bases between them. The germline gives CDR1 MDHEN, CDR2 SYDVKM. The CDR3 runs to 18 residues. The chain's CDR3 is CASSLSVRPRRPNTEAFF. DNA of the CDR3: TGTGCCAGCAGTTTATCGGTCAGGCCGAGGAGGCCGAACACTGAAGCTTTCTTT.

The chain's CDR3 is CASRAGLAGTYEQYF. The DNA for the CDR3 is TGTGCCAGCAGGGCCGGACTAGCGGGAACCTACGAGCAGTACTTC. This chain links TRBV7-3 with TRBJ2-5; 12 bases line up with TRBD2. The J call is doubtful: the DNA matches TRBJ2-7 better. Germline values: CDR1 SGHTA, CDR2 FQGTGA. The CDR3 spans 15 residues.

J is TRBJ2-7 and V is TRBV9; TRBD2 matches at 9 bases. The CDR3 is made up of 15 amino acids. The junction had 6 bases not matched to a gene; V was cut back by 5 bases and J by 0 bases. Germline-derived CDR1 and CDR2 are SGDLS and YYNGEE. CDR3: CASSYNSGSSYEQYF. The CDR3 DNA reads TGTGCCAGCAGTTATAATAGCGGGAGCTCCTACGAGCAGTACTTC.

The chain recombines TRBV10-3 with TRBJ2-5; 8 bases match TRBD1. Germline trimming cut 6 bases from V and 5 bases from J; bases unmatched to any gene: 5. Germline lookup yields CDR1 ENHRY and CDR2 SYGVKD. CDR3 length: 13 residues. The CDR3 region is CAIRPGQAETQYF. The CDR3 DNA reads as TGTGCCATCAGGCCGGGACAGGCGGAGACCCAGTACTTC.